Below, 8 T cell receptor beta chains from the same sample are listed, as sequenced in a study of response to subunit inactivated influenza vaccine. TCRdb processed the RT-PCR reads anew with MiXCR; each CDR3 protein has one entry. The sample lists about 240,000 distinct CDR3 sequences; approximately 12% were seen once. The material sequenced was non-naive T cells sorted from PBMCs, taken around 14 days before vaccination. Receptors were obtained from a man in his forties or fifties who received an inactivated influenza vaccine.

This clonotype was detected ten times or more. The chain joins TRBV5-1 to TRBJ2-2; D is undetermined. The V gene lost 3 bases and the J gene lost 0 bases, with 12 bases spanning the gap. CDR3 length equals 16 residues. Germline assignment: CDR1 SGHRS and CDR2 YFSETQ. The CDR3, as DNA: TGCGCCAGCAGCTATAGGGCAGACGCGAACACCGGGGAGCTGTTTTTT. Translating it yields CASSYRADANTGELFF. The full variable domain, in which reference TRBV5-1 and TRBJ2-2 provide the parts outside the CDR3, is KAGVTQTPRYLIKTRGQQVTLSCSPISGHRSVSWYQQTPGQGLQFLFEYFSETQRNKGNFPGRFSGRQFSNSRSEMNVSTLELGDSALYLCASSYRADANTGELFFGEGSRLTVL.

This clonotype was found many times. The gene calls are TRBV5-1 and TRBJ1-4, with unresolved D. CDR3 length: 17 residues. The V gene's germline CDR1 is SGHRS and CDR2 YFSETQ. V was pared by 0 bases and J by 6 bases, with 18 bases between. CDR3 sequence reads: CASSLGPGGLGDEKLFF. The CDR3 nucleotides are TGCGCCAGCAGCTTGGGGCCCGGAGGGCTTGGAGATGAAAAACTGTTTTTT.

This clonotype was detected a few times. The chain joins TRBV9 to TRBJ2-3; 11 bases map to TRBD1. Per germline, CDR1 SGDLS and CDR2 YYNGEE. With V trimmed by 3 bases and J by 4 bases, 4 bases remained unmatched. The CDR3 loop spans 15 amino acids. The CDR3 loop is CASSADRGPADTQYF. The CDR3 nucleotides are TGTGCCAGCAGCGCGGACAGGGGGCCAGCAGATACGCAGTATTTT. The whole variable domain, remainder taken from reference TRBV9 and TRBJ2-3, is DSGVTQTPKHLITATGQRVTLRCSPRSGDLSVYWYQQSLDQGLQFLIQYYNGEERAKGNILERFSAQQFPDLHSELNLSSLELGDSALYFCASSADRGPADTQYFGPGTRLTVL.

This clonotype showed up just a few times. This chain joins TRBV21-1 and TRBJ2-3. TRBV21-1 is a pseudogene segment. This CDR3 is built from 16 residues. The CDR3 DNA reads TGTGCCAGCAGCAAAAAATATGGTCAAGACACAGATACGCAGTATTTT. It codes for CASSKKYGQDTDTQYF.

The sample holds many counts of this clonotype. The gene calls are TRBV20-1 and TRBJ1-5; D perhaps matches TRBD1 (5 bases). Per the germline V gene, CDR1 is DFQATT and CDR2 is SNEGSKA (reference sequence). The CDR3 is 15 amino acids. V lost 5 bases, J lost 3 bases, and 17 bases lay in between. The CDR3 sequence is CSAPQVEQDNQPQHF. The CDR3 nucleotides are TGCAGTGCTCCCCAAGTGGAACAGGACAATCAGCCCCAGCATTTT.

This clonotype turned up a few times. This chain links TRBV30 with TRBJ1-1; D is undetermined. The CDR3 loop spans 11 amino acids. The germline V gene has CDR1 GTSNPN and CDR2 SVGIG (reference sequence). Trimming removed 2 bases from V and 3 bases from J, with 4 bases in between. Written as DNA, the CDR3 is TGTGCCTGGAGTTTTGACACTGAAGCTTTCTTT. Amino acid sequence: CAWSFDTEAFF.

The V call is TRBV18, the J call TRBJ2-1; maybe TRBD2 (6 bases). Germline assignment: CDR1 KGHSH and CDR2 LQKENI. This CDR3 is built from 16 residues. V was cut by 2 bases and J by 7 bases, with 18 bases left in between. CDR3 residues: CASSPVAVALGNEQFF. The CDR3 coding sequence is TGTGCCAGCTCACCAGTAGCGGTTGCACTGGGTAATGAGCAGTTCTTC.

The V and J genes are TRBV5-1 and TRBJ2-3, with TRBD2 identical over 10 bases. This CDR3 is built from 15 residues. CDR1 SGHRS and CDR2 YFSETQ come from the germline V gene. With V trimmed by 5 bases and J by 5 bases, 8 bases remained unmatched. In nucleotides, the CDR3 is TGCGCCAGCAGGGCAGCGGGGGGGCCTGGAGATACGCAGTATTTT. Translated, it gives CASRAAGGPGDTQYF. The full variable domain, with the rest looked up from reference TRBV5-1 and TRBJ2-3, is KAGVTQTPRYLIKTRGQQVTLSCSPISGHRSVSWYQQTPGQGLQFLFEYFSETQRNKGNFPGRFSGRQFSNSRSEMNVSTLELGDSALYLCASRAAGGPGDTQYFGPGTRLTVL.